The 22 T cell receptor beta chains reported below all come from one sample, sequenced in a study of OX40 agonist ivuxolimab in advanced cancers. Sequencing was performed with immunoSEQ multiplex PCR; in TCRdb, only in-frame clones are kept and a portion is missing. The data hold fewer than 85,000 clones, with over 75% observed a single time. The sequencing used CD4+ or CD8+ T cells sorted from blood, collected in a trial of the OX40 agonist ivuxolimab. These receptors were obtained from an adult with an advanced solid tumor such as melanoma, head and neck, liver or kidney cancer.

The chain links TRBV5-1 to TRBJ2-3, with 8 bases matching TRBD2. The CDR3 sequence is 14 residues long. Germline CDR1 reads SGHRS; CDR2 reads YFSETQ. J was trimmed by 2 bases and V by 4 bases; bases with no gene match: 3. The CDR3 is CASSGGLVTDTQYF. The CDR3 DNA follows: TGCGCCAGCAGCGGGGGACTAGTCACAGATACGCAGTATTTT.

The gene calls are TRBV23-1 and TRBJ1-3; 10 bases fit TRBD1. TRBV23-1 is treated as an ORF (open reading frame) with a function not yet certain. J was trimmed by 3 bases and V by 6 bases; bases with no gene match: 5. The CDR3 consists of 15 residues. The CDR3 DNA is TGCGCCAGCAGCCCCGGGACAGGGGATGGAAACACCATATATTTT. Translating gives CASSPGTGDGNTIYF.

The rearrangement uses TRBV11-3 and TRBJ2-3; 10 nucleotides match TRBD1. The CDR3 length is 14 residues. The germline gives CDR1 SGHNT, CDR2 YENEEA. J lost 6 bases, V lost 5 bases, and 5 bases had no gene match. CDR3 protein: CASSQGQGRDTQYF. The CDR3 DNA is TGTGCCAGCAGCCAGGGACAGGGGCGGGATACGCAGTATTTT.

The V gene is TRBV2, the J gene TRBJ2-1; no clear D gene. CDR3 length: 12 residues. The ends were cut back, 6 bases at V and 11 bases at J, with 14 bases in the middle. Germline assignment: CDR1 SNHLY and CDR2 FYNNEI. The CDR3 protein is CASSPWLGKQFF. The CDR3 DNA reads TGTGCCAGCAGCCCCTGGTTGGGTAAGCAGTTCTTC.

The genes are TRBV5-1 and TRBJ2-5; D gene ambiguous. The CDR3 loop spans 13 amino acids. CDR1 and CDR2 from the germline V gene are SGHRS and YFSETQ. V dropped 0 bases and J dropped 1 base, with 4 bases sitting between them. CDR3 in amino acids: CASSLAFQETQYF. The CDR3 DNA reads TGCGCCAGCAGCTTGGCCTTCCAAGAGACCCAGTACTTC.

V usage is TRBV7-9 and J usage is TRBJ1-5; D not certain. CDR1 SEHNR and CDR2 FQNEAQ come from the germline V gene (reference sequence). This CDR3 has 15 amino acids. Trimming removed 5 bases at V and 1 base at J, with 12 bases between. CDR3 bases: TGTGCCAGCAGCGGGTCCGGCGGGAGCAATCAGCCCCAGCATTTT. Amino acids: CASSGSGGSNQPQHF. The full variable domain, in which reference TRBV7-9 and TRBJ1-5 provide the parts outside the CDR3, is DTGVSQNPRHKITKRGQNVTFRCDPISEHNRLYWYRQTLGQGPEFLTYFQNEAQLEKSRLLSDRFSAERPKGSFSTLEIQRTEQGDSAMYLCASSGSGGSNQPQHFGDGTRLSIL.

The chain is built from TRBV14 and TRBJ2-1; TRBD2 agrees at 8 bases. J lost 6 bases, V lost 1 base, and 8 bases had no gene match. CDR1 is SGHDN, CDR2 FVKESK, per germline. CDR3 length: 16 amino acids. The CDR3: CASSQVAGLHGNEQFF. CDR3 nucleotide sequence: TGTGCCAGCAGCCAAGTAGCGGGATTGCATGGCAATGAGCAGTTCTTC.

This clone was counted only a few times. The rearrangement links TRBV28 to TRBJ1-5; D remains ambiguous. CDR3 length: 14 amino acids. The V end lost 4 bases, the J end lost 5 bases, and 12 bases lay between the germline ends. Germline loops: CDR1 MDHEN, CDR2 SYDVKM. The CDR3 DNA follows: TGTGCCAGCAGTTCGGACCTCCCGCATCAGCCCCAGCATTTT. Residues: CASSSDLPHQPQHF. Full variable domain (remainder filled in from reference TRBV28 and TRBJ1-5): DVKVTQSSRYLVKRTGEKVFLECVQDMDHENMFWYRQDPGLGLRLIYFSYDVKMKEKGDIPEGYSVSREKKERFSLILESASTNQTSMYLCASSSDLPHQPQHFGDGTRLSIL.

The genes are TRBV5-4 and TRBJ1-1; D is perhaps TRBD1 (5 bases). Trimming removed 1 base from V and 1 base from J, with 8 bases in between. Germline lookup yields CDR1 SGHNT and CDR2 YYREEE (reference sequence). The CDR3 has 14 amino acids. The CDR3 region is CASSLWGENTEAFF. The CDR3 bases are TGTGCCAGCAGCTTGTGGGGGGAGAACACTGAAGCTTTCTTT.

The chain couples TRBV7-2 to TRBJ1-4; D remains ambiguous. The CDR3 has 14 amino acids. Per germline, CDR1 SGHTA and CDR2 FQGNSA. Trimming cost V 2 bases and J 0 bases, with 4 bases left between them. The CDR3 DNA reads TGTGCCAGCAGCTTATACGCAACTAATGAAAAACTGTTTTTT. This codes for CASSLYATNEKLFF.

The chain uses TRBV7-8 and TRBJ1-4, with 7 bases that match TRBD1. Germline CDR1 reads SGHVS; CDR2 reads FQNEAQ. The junction had 10 bases not matched to a gene; V was cut back by 5 bases and J by 7 bases. The CDR3 is 15 amino acids. The CDR3 sequence: CASSLGGAGGEKLFF. CDR3 sequence (DNA): TGTGCCAGCAGCCTCGGGGGGGCAGGGGGTGAAAAACTGTTTTTT. The full variable domain, rest sourced from reference TRBV7-8 and TRBJ1-4, is GAGVSQSPRYKVAKRGQDVALRCDPISGHVSLFWYQQALGQGPEFLTYFQNEAQLDKSGLPSDRFFAERPEGSVSTLKIQRTQQEDSAVYLCASSLGGAGGEKLFFGSGTQLSVL.

This clone was detected only a few times. The genes are TRBV7-6 and TRBJ2-3; the match to TRBD2 covers 7 bases. Trimming cost V 1 base and J 6 bases; bases outside gene matches: 13. Germline loops: CDR1 SGHVS, CDR2 FNYEAQ. The CDR3 spans 17 residues. CDR3 protein: CASSLVPLAEGGDTQYF. The CDR3 bases are TGTGCCAGCAGCTTAGTTCCCCTAGCGGAGGGAGGGGATACGCAGTATTTT.

The CDR3 region is CASSYRDSGANVLTF. The CDR3, as DNA: TGTGCCAGCAGTTACCGGGACTCTGGGGCCAACGTCCTGACTTTC. The chain recombines TRBV6-5 with TRBJ2-6, with a weak D call TRBD2 (5 bases). Germline V CDR1 and CDR2: MNHEY, SVGAGI. The CDR3 is made up of 15 amino acids. The ends were cut back, 2 bases at V and 0 bases at J, with 5 bases in the middle.

This clone was seen once. The rearrangement joins TRBV19 to TRBJ2-7, with D perhaps assigned TRBD1 or TRBD2 (5 bases each). Germline CDR1 LNHDA, CDR2 SQIVND (reference sequence). CDR3 length: 16 residues. With 3 bases removed from V and 3 bases from J, the gap between germline ends came to 18 bases. The CDR3 bases are TGTGCCAGTAGTATGGTCCTTGGGGGATCCGTCTACGAGCAGTACTTC. Amino acids: CASSMVLGGSVYEQYF.

This chain connects TRBV5-4 to TRBJ1-2; D gene ambiguous. There are 13 residues in the CDR3. CDR1 SGHNT and CDR2 YYREEE come from the germline V gene (reference sequence). Trimming took 0 bases from V and 7 from J, leaving 10 bases between them. The CDR3 sequence: CASSLEPAAGYTF. DNA for the CDR3: TGTGCCAGCAGCTTGGAGCCAGCCGCTGGCTACACCTTC.

The chain employs TRBV10-3 and TRBJ1-4; D unresolved. CDR1 is ENHRY and CDR2 is SYGVKD in the germline V gene. The CDR3 is made up of 14 amino acids. V was cut by 10 bases and J by 4 bases, with 16 bases left in between. CDR3 sequence reads: CATTLNPNNEKLFF. CDR3 bases: TGTGCCACTACACTGAACCCCAATAATGAAAAACTGTTTTTT.

In its sample, this clone was seen a few times. The V gene is TRBV10-1, the J gene TRBJ2-7; 7 bases are a match to TRBD1. Germline CDR1 and CDR2: WNHNN and SYGVQD (reference sequence). The CDR3 is made up of 13 amino acids. V dropped 8 bases and J dropped 2; count of bases not matched to a gene: 6. For the CDR3, the DNA is TGCGCCAGCCGCGACAGGGAAACCTACGAGCAGTACTTC. Its translation: CASRDRETYEQYF.

The chain carries TRBV5-1 and TRBJ1-1; D gene unclear. This CDR3 comprises 13 residues. The V gene's germline CDR1 is SGHRS and CDR2 YFSETQ. V lost 4 bases and J 1 base, leaving 8 bases between the germline ends. Here the CDR3 reads CASSTPTNTEAFF. DNA of the CDR3: TGCGCCAGCAGCACCCCGACGAACACTGAAGCTTTCTTT.

The chain has TRBV6-1 and TRBJ1-6; tentative D call: TRBD1 (6 bases). Trimming removed 3 bases from V and 7 bases from J, with 13 bases in between. The CDR3 sequence is 15 residues long. Germline CDR1 MNHNS, CDR2 SASEGT. CDR3 sequence: CASSDARTVNSPLHF. The CDR3 DNA sequence: TGTGCCAGCAGTGACGCCCGGACAGTAAATTCACCCCTCCACTTT.

The rearrangement joins TRBV25-1 to TRBJ2-5; 8 bases map to TRBD1. This CDR3 comprises 16 residues. Germline V gene sequence: CDR1 MGHDK, CDR2 SYGVNS. V shed 2 bases, J shed 4 bases, and the junction held 9 bases outside the gene matches. The CDR3 coding sequence is TGTGCCAGCAGTGAAAAGGGGCAGGGGGCTCCAGAGACCCAGTACTTC. This translates into CASSEKGQGAPETQYF.

The chain employs TRBV4-1 and TRBJ2-1; 7 bases match TRBD2. This CDR3 comprises 15 residues. Unmatched junction bases numbered 5, after V lost 3 bases and J lost 3 bases. Looked up from germline, CDR1 is MGHRA and CDR2 is YSYEKL. The CDR3, as DNA: TGCGCCAGCAGCCAGATTCGGGGGGTCTACAATGAGCAGTTCTTC. The encoded protein is CASSQIRGVYNEQFF.

The V and J genes are TRBV28 and TRBJ1-1; 10 nucleotides align to TRBD1. Germline V gene sequence: CDR1 MDHEN, CDR2 SYDVKM. The V gene end was trimmed by 6 bases and the J gene end by 0 bases; junction bases not matched to a gene: 7. The CDR3 totals 16 residues. Written as DNA, the CDR3 is TGTGCCAGCAGCGATGACAGGGGGCAATTGAACACTGAAGCTTTCTTT. This codes for CASSDDRGQLNTEAFF.